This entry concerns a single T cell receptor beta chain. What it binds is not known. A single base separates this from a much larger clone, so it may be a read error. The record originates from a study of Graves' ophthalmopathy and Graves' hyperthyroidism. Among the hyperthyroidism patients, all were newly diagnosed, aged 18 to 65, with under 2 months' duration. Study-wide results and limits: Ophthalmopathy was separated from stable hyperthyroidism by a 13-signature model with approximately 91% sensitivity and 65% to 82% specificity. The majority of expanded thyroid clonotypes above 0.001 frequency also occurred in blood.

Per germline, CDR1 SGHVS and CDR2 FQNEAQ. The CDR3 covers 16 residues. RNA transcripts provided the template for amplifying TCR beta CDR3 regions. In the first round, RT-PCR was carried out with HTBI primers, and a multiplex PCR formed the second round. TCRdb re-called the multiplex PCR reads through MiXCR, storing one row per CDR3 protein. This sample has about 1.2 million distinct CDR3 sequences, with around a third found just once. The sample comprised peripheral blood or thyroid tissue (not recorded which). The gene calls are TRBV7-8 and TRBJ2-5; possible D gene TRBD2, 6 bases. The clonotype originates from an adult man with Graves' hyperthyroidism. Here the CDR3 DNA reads TGTGCCAGCACCTTATTTGCGGCTAGCGTCCAAGAGACCCAGTACTTC. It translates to CASTLFAASVQETQYF.